The clone carrying this T cell receptor beta chain is a singleton in its sample. Its antigen is still unknown. Germline and junction disagree at one end, which may indicate a read error. The primer mix had 60 Vbeta and 13 Jbeta primers. Generated by immunoSEQ multiplex PCR, the TCRdb table keeps only in-frame clones and is missing some. The sample includes over 80,000 clones, about four fifths of them seen just once. This record comes from a study of cytomegalovirus exposure and HLA in healthy donors. Study-level points and caveats: Trimming of TCR beta V- and J-genes showed a link, identified in a later analysis, to a missense DCLRE1C variant. Most TCR sequences were rare, but some public TCRs occurred in many donors.

The CDR3 loop spans 18 amino acids. Germline CDR1 is SGHRS and CDR2 is YFSETQ. The V call is TRBV5-1, the J call TRBJ1-6, with 9 bases lining up with TRBD1. The origin of this receptor is a woman aged 70-85 years in good health and CMV-seropositive. The specimen was PBMCs. DNA for the CDR3: TGCGCCAGCAGCTTGGGGGGACAGGGAACAGCCCCCCATTCAGCCCTCCACTTT. This encodes CASSLGGQGTAPHSALHF.